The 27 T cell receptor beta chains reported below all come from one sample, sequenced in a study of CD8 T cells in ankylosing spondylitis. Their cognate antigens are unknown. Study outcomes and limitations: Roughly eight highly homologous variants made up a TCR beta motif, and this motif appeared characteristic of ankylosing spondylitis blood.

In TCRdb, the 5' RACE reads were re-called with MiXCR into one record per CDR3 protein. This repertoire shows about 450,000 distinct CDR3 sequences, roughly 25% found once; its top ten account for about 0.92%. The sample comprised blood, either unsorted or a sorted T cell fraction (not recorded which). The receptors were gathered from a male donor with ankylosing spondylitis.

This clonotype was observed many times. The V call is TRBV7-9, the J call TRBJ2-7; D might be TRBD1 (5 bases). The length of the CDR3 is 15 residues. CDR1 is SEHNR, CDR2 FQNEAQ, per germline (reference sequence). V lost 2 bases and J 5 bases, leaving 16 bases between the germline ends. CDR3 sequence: CASSLIVGRVNEQYF. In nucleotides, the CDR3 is TGTGCCAGCAGCTTAATCGTGGGCAGGGTTAACGAGCAGTACTTC.

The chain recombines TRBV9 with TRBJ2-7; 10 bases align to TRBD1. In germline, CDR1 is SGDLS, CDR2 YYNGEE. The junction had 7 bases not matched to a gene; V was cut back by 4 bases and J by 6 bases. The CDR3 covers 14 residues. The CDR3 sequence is CASSTRQGAGEQYF. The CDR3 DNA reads TGTGCCAGCAGCACCCGACAGGGGGCCGGCGAGCAGTACTTC.

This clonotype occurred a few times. As DNA, the CDR3 is TGCAGTGCTAGCGTGGGTGATACGCAGTATTTT. Translation gives CSASVGDTQYF. The chain uses TRBV20-1 and TRBJ2-3; D ambiguous. V was pared by 3 bases and J by 6 bases, with 7 bases between. This CDR3 contains 11 residues. The germline V gene encodes CDR1 DFQATT and CDR2 SNEGSKA (reference sequence).

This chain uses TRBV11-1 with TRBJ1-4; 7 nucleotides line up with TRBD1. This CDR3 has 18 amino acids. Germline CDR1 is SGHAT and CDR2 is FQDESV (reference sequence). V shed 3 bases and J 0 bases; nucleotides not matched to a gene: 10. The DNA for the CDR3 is TGTGCCAGCAGCTTGCCCCGGGGACAGCCAGCAACTAATGAAAAACTGTTTTTT. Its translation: CASSLPRGQPATNEKLFF.

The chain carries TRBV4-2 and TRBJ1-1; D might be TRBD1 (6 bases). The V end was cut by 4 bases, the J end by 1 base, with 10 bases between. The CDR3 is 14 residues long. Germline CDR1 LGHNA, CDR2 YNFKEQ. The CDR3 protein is CASSPWGANTEAFF. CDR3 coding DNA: TGTGCCAGCAGCCCCTGGGGGGCGAACACTGAAGCTTTCTTT.

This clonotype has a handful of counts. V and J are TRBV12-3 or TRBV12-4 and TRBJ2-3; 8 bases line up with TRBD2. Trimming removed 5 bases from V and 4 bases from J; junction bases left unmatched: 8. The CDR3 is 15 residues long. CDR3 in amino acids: CASSPGTSSADTQYF. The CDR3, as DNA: TGTGCCAGCAGTCCAGGGACTAGTAGCGCAGATACGCAGTATTTT.

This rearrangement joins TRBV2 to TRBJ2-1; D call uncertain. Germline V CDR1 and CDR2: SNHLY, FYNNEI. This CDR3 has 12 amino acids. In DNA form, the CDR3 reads TGTCCGGGCCTGAGCCCCTACAATGAGCAGTTCTTC. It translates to CPGLSPYNEQFF. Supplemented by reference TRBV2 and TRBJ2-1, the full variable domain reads EPEVTQTPSHQVTQMGQEVILRCVPISNHLYFYWYRQILGQKVEFLVSFYNNEISEKSEIFDDQFSVERPDGSNFTLKIRSTKLEDSAMYFCPGLSPYNEQFFGPGTRLTVL.

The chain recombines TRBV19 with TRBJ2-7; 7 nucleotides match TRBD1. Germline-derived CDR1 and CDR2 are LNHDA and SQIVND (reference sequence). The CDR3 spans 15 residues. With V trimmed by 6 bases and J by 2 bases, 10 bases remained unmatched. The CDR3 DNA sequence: TGTGCCAGTAGCGCCACCGGGACAGCTCCCTACGAGCAGTACTTC. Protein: CASSATGTAPYEQYF.

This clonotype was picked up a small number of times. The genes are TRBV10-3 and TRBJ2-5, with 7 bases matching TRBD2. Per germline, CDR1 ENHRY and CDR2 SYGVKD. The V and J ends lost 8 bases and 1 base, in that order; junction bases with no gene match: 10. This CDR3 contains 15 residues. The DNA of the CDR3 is TGTGCCATCTGGGAGGGCGGGCCAATCCAAGAGACCCAGTACTTC. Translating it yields CAIWEGGPIQETQYF.

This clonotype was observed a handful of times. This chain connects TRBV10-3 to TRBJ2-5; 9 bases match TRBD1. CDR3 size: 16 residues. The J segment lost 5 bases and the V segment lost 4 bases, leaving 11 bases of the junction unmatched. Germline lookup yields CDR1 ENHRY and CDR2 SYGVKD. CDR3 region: CAISGTGTGRLETQYF. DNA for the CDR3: TGTGCCATCAGTGGCACCGGGACAGGGCGACTTGAGACCCAGTACTTC.

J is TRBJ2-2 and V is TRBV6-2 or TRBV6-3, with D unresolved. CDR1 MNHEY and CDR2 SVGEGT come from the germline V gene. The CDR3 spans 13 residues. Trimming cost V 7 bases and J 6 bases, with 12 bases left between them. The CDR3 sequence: CASTNSIPGELFF. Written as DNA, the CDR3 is TGTGCCAGCACCAACTCTATCCCCGGGGAGCTGTTTTTT.

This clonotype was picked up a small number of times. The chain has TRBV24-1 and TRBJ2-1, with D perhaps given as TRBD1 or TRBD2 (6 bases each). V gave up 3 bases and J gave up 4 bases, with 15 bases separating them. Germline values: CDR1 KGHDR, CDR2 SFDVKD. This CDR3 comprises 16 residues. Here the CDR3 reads CATSDPGAADYNEQFF. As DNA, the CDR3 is TGTGCCACCAGTGATCCGGGGGCGGCGGATTACAATGAGCAGTTCTTC.

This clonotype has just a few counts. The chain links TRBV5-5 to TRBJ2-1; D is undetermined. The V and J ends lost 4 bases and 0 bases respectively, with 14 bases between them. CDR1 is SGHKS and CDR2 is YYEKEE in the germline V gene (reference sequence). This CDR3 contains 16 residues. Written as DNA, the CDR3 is TGTGCCAGCAGCCCCGGCCACTGGAGCTCCTACAATGAGCAGTTCTTC. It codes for CASSPGHWSSYNEQFF.

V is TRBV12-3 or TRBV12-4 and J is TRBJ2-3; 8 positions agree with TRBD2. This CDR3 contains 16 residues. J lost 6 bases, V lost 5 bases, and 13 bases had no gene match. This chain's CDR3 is CASSPVGAGVWDTQYF. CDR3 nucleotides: TGTGCCAGCAGTCCCGTGGGAGCGGGAGTATGGGATACGCAGTATTTT.

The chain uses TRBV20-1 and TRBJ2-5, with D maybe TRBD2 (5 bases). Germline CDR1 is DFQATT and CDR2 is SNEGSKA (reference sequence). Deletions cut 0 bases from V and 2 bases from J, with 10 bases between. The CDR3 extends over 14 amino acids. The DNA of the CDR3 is TGCAGTGCTAGAGATTCCGGGGTTCAAGAGACCCAGTACTTC. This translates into CSARDSGVQETQYF.

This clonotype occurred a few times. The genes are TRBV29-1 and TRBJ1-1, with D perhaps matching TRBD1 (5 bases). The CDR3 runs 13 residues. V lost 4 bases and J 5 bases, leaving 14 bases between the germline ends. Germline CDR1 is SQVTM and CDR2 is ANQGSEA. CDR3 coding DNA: TGCAGCGTTGTTAAGGGGATGGGGACTGAAGCTTTCTTT. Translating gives CSVVKGMGTEAFF.

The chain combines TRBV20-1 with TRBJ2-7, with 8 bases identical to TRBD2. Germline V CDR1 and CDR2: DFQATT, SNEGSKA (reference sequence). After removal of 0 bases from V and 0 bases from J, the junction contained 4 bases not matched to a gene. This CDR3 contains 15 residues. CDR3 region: CSARDASGPSYEQYV. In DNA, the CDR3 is TGCAGTGCTAGAGATGCTAGCGGGCCCTCCTACGAGCAGTACGTC.

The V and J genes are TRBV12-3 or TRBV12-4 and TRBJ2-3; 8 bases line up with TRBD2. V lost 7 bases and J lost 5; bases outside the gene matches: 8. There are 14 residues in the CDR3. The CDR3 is CASTSGRLRDTQYF. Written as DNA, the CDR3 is TGTGCCAGCACCAGCGGGAGATTGAGAGATACGCAGTATTTT.

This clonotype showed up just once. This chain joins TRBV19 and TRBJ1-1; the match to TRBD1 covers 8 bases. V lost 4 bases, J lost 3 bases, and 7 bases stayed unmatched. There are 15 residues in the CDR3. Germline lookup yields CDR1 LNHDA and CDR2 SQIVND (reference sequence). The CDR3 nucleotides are TGTGCCAGTAGTAAGCCTGACAGGGGTTACACTGAAGCTTTCTTT. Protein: CASSKPDRGYTEAFF.

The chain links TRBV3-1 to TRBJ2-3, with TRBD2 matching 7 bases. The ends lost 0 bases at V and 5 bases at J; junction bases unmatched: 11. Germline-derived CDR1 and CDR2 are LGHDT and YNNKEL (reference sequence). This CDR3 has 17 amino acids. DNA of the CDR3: TGTGCCAGCAGCCAAGATCTGGGGGAGGGCCGCGAAGATACGCAGTATTTT. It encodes CASSQDLGEGREDTQYF.

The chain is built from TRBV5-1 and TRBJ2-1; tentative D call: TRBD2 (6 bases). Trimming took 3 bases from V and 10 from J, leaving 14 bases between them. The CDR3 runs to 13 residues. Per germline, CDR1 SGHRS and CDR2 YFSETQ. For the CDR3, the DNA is TGCGCCAGCAGCTGGGGACCGGCGGGGGAGCAGTTCTTC. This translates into CASSWGPAGEQFF.

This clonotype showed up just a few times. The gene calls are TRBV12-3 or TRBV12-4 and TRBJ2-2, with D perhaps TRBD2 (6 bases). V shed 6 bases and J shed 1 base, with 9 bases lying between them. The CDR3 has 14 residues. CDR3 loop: CASSRDWNTGELFF. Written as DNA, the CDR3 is TGTGCCAGCAGCCGGGACTGGAACACCGGGGAGCTGTTTTTT.

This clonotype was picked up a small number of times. The CDR3 nucleotides are TGCGCCAGCAGGCCGGACGGGGCAACTAATGAAAAACTGTTTTTT. This translates into CASRPDGATNEKLFF. The chain employs TRBV5-1 and TRBJ1-4, with D hard to call. V lost 5 bases and J lost 0, with 11 bases in between. Looked up from germline, CDR1 is SGHRS and CDR2 is YFSETQ. The CDR3 runs 15 residues.

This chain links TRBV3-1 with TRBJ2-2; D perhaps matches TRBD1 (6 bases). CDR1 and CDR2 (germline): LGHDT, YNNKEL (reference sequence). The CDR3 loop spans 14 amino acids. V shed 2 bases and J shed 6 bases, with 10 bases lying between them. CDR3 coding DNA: TGTGCCAGCAGCCAACTGGGACACTCCGGGGAGCTGTTTTTT. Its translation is CASSQLGHSGELFF.

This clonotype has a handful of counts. CDR3: CASSPRQSTGELFF. In DNA form, the CDR3 reads TGTGCCAGCAGCCCCAGGCAGTCTACCGGGGAGCTGTTTTTT. This chain joins TRBV7-2 and TRBJ2-2; D is unresolved. The ends were cut back, 5 bases at V and 5 bases at J, with 12 bases in the middle. This CDR3 is built from 14 residues. Germline CDR1 SGHTA, CDR2 FQGNSA.

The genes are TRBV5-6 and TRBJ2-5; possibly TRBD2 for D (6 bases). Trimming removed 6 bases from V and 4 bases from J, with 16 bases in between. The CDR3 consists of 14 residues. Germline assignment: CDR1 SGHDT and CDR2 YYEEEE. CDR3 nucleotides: TGTGCCAGCACCCTAGCGAGTGTAAGAGAGACCCAGTACTTC. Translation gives CASTLASVRETQYF.

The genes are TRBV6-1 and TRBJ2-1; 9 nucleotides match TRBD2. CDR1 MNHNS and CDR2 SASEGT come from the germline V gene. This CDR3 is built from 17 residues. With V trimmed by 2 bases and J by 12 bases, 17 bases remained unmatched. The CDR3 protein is CASSERTSARTLERQFF. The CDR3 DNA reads TGTGCCAGCAGTGAAAGGACTAGCGCGAGGACCCTCGAGAGGCAGTTCTTC.